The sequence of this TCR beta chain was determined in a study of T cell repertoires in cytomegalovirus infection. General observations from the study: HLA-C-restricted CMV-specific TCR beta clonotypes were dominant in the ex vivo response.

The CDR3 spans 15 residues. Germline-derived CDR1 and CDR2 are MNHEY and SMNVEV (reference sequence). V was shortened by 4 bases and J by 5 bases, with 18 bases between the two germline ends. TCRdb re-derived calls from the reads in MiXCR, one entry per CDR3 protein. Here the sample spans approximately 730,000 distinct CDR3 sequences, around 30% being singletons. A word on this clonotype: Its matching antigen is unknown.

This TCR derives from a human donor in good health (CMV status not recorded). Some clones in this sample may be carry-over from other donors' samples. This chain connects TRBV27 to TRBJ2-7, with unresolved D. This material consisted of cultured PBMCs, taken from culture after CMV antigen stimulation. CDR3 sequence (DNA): TGTGCCAGCAGTTACTACTCATTAGGCCCCAACGAGCAGTACTTC. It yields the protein CASSYYSLGPNEQYF.